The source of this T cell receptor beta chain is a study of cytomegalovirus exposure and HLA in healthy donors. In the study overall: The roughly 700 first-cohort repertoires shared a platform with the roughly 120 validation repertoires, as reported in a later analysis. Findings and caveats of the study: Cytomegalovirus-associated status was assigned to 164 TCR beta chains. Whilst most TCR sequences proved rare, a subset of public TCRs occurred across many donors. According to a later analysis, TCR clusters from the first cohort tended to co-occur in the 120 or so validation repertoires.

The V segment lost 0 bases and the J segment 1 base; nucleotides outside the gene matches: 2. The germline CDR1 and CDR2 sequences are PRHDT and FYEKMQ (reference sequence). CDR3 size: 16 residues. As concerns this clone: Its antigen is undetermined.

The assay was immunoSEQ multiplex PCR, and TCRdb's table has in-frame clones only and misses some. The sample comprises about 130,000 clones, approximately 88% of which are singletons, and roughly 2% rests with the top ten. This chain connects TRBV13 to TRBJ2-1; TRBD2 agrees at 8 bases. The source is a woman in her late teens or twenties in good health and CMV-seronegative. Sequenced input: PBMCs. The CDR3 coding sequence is TGTGCCAGCAGCTTAGGGAGCGGGAGTTCCTACAATGAGCAGTTCTTC. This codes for CASSLGSGSSYNEQFF.